These T cell receptor beta chains were read from a single sample in a study of early T cells in non-severe SARS-CoV-2 infection. TCRdb redid the calling of the 5' RACE reads with MiXCR, one entry per CDR3 protein. The sample shows approximately 110,000 distinct CDR3 sequences, 14% to 15% of them seen only once. The sequenced material came from whole blood. The receptors were gathered from an adult who was a healthcare worker with PCR-confirmed SARS-CoV-2 infection or an uninfected control (not recorded which). CDR3s include the opening cysteine and the closing phenylalanine or tryptophan. The D gene is left open where the match is weak. Clone sizes are given selectively: once, few, many, or a class where the clone is expanded.

J: TRBJ2-7
D: -
V: TRBV12-3/TRBV12-4
size: -
DNA: TGTGCCAGCAGTGACCTCTACGAGCAGTACTTC
CDR3: CASSDLYEQYF

J: TRBJ2-3
D: -
V: TRBV24-1
size: few
DNA: TGTGCCACCAGTGCCACAGGGGAGGGAGATACGCAGTATTTT
CDR3: CATSATGEGDTQYF

J: TRBJ2-1
D: -
V: TRBV4-1
size: -
DNA: TGCGCCAGCAGCCAACTACAGCTCCACAATGAGCAGTTCTTC
CDR3: CASSQLQLHNEQFF

J: TRBJ1-1
D: -
V: TRBV7-7
size: few
DNA: TGTGCCAGCAGCCCTAGGCAGGGTGGTGAAGCTTTCTTT
CDR3: CASSPRQGGEAFF

J: TRBJ1-1
D: -
V: TRBV18
size: few
DNA: TGTGCCAGCTCACTTTCCCGCACTGTTATAGCTTTCTTT
CDR3: CASSLSRTVIAFF

J: TRBJ1-2
D: -
V: TRBV12-3/TRBV12-4
size: many
DNA: TGTGCCAGCAGTAAAAGTAACTATGGCTACACCTTC
CDR3: CASSKSNYGYTF

J: TRBJ2-3
D: -
V: TRBV30
size: few
DNA: TGTGCCTGGGGGGGGCGGACCGAGAAACACACAGATACGCAGTATTTT
CDR3: CAWGGRTEKHTDTQYF

J: TRBJ1-2
D: -
V: TRBV19
size: many
DNA: TGTGCCAGTAGCCCTAACCTAGGGGACCCTTTTTATGGCTACACCTTC
CDR3: CASSPNLGDPFYGYTF

J: TRBJ2-7
D: TRBD2
V: TRBV18
size: many
DNA: TGTGCCAGCTCACTTGCCGCCGGGCTAGCGGGGGTCTACGAGCAGTACTTC
CDR3: CASSLAAGLAGVYEQYF

J: TRBJ1-1
D: TRBD1
V: TRBV7-8
size: -
DNA: TGTGCCAGCAGCTTAGCTGGGACAGGCTCCATGGAAGCTTTCTTT
CDR3: CASSLAGTGSMEAFF

J: TRBJ2-1
D: -
V: TRBV5-1
size: few
DNA: TGCGCCAGCAGCTTGTACGGAGCGGGCAATGAGCAGTTCTTC
CDR3: CASSLYGAGNEQFF

J: TRBJ1-1
D: -
V: TRBV5-8
size: -
DNA: TGTGCCAGCAGCTTCACAGGGCGGACTGAAGCTTTCTTT
CDR3: CASSFTGRTEAFF

J: TRBJ2-1
D: TRBD2
V: TRBV18
size: -
DNA: TGTGCCAGCTCACCATTCGCGGGGGGCAACAATGAGCAGTTCTTC
CDR3: CASSPFAGGNNEQFF

J: TRBJ1-1
D: -
V: TRBV19
size: -
DNA: TGTGCCAGTAGTATGGGAAGGGGCACTGAAGCTTTCTTT
CDR3: CASSMGRGTEAFF

J: TRBJ1-4
D: -
V: TRBV5-4
size: -
DNA: TGTGCCAGCAGCGAGGGAGGGGGGGCCGATGAGGAAAAACTGTTTTTT
CDR3: CASSEGGGADEEKLFF

J: TRBJ2-1
D: -
V: TRBV20-1
size: -
DNA: TGCAGTGCCCAAGAGGTAGGGACCTACAATGAGCAGTTCTTC
CDR3: CSAQEVGTYNEQFF

J: TRBJ2-1
D: TRBD1
V: TRBV9
size: -
DNA: TGTGCCAGCAGCGTAGCTTCAGGACAGGGTTATGAGCAGTTCTTC
CDR3: CASSVASGQGYEQFF

J: TRBJ1-4
D: TRBD1
V: TRBV20-1
size: few
DNA: TGCAGTGCTAGAGATTATGGCACAGGGGGTGGAAAACTGTTTTTT
CDR3: CSARDYGTGGGKLFF

J: TRBJ1-1
D: -
V: TRBV5-1
size: -
DNA: TGCGCCAGCAGCCTCAGGGGCGCGGGGACTGAAGCTTTCTTT
CDR3: CASSLRGAGTEAFF

J: TRBJ2-5
D: TRBD1
V: TRBV29-1
size: many
DNA: TGCAGCGGGGGGAGACAGGGAGAGACCCAGTACTTC
CDR3: CSGGRQGETQYF

J: TRBJ2-2
D: TRBD1
V: TRBV2
size: -
DNA: TGTGCCAGCAGAAGACAGGGGGCTAACACCGGGGAGCTGTTTTTT
CDR3: CASRRQGANTGELFF

J: TRBJ1-3
D: -
V: TRBV7-8
size: -
DNA: TGTGCCAGCAGCTCCAGAGCTCCCGGGGGTCCTGGAAACACCATATATTTT
CDR3: CASSSRAPGGPGNTIYF

J: TRBJ1-2
D: -
V: TRBV30
size: few
DNA: TGTGCCTGGAGTGAAGTACAGCTAGCTAACTATGGCTACACCTTC
CDR3: CAWSEVQLANYGYTF

J: TRBJ2-7
D: -
V: TRBV18
size: -
DNA: TGTGCCAGCTCACCACGGGAGGGGGAAGGCGAGCAGTACTTC
CDR3: CASSPREGEGEQYF

J: TRBJ2-7
D: -
V: TRBV9
size: -
DNA: TGTGCCAGCAGCGTAGGTGACGGAGGGTCCGGTGAAGAGCAGTACTTC
CDR3: CASSVGDGGSGEEQYF

J: TRBJ1-5
D: -
V: TRBV2
size: few
DNA: TGTGCCAGCAGTGACGACCCTCCTGGGCAGCCCCAGCATTTT
CDR3: CASSDDPPGQPQHF

J: TRBJ1-1
D: TRBD1
V: TRBV7-9
size: -
DNA: TGTGCCAGCAGCGAGGGACAGGGGGCGGTCACTGAAGCTTTCTTT
CDR3: CASSEGQGAVTEAFF

J: TRBJ2-1
D: -
V: TRBV4-2
size: few
DNA: TGTGCCAGCAGCCAAGGGCCAGACAATGAGCAGTTCTTC
CDR3: CASSQGPDNEQFF

J: TRBJ2-7
D: TRBD1
V: TRBV10-3
size: few
DNA: TGTGCCATCAGAGAGGGGGCCTCGCGAACGGACGAGCAGTACTTC
CDR3: CAIREGASRTDEQYF

J: TRBJ2-7
D: TRBD1
V: TRBV7-9
size: -
DNA: TGTGCCAGCAGCCCTACGGACAGGGACACGAACGAGCAGTACTTC
CDR3: CASSPTDRDTNEQYF

J: TRBJ2-3
D: TRBD2
V: TRBV5-1
size: -
DNA: TGCGCCAGCAGCCCCGAGCGGGGGGGTCCAGATACGCAGTATTTT
CDR3: CASSPERGGPDTQYF

J: TRBJ2-6
D: -
V: TRBV20-1
size: few
DNA: TGCAGTGCTACACAGGGTCCTCCTGGGGCCAACGTCCTGACTTTC
CDR3: CSATQGPPGANVLTF

J: TRBJ1-5
D: TRBD1
V: TRBV2
size: -
DNA: TGTGCCAGCGGGACAGAGACAGATCAGCCCCAGCATTTT
CDR3: CASGTETDQPQHF

J: TRBJ2-2
D: TRBD2
V: TRBV20-1
size: -
DNA: TGCAGTGCTAGAGCGGGACTAGGGGTCCCCGGGGAGCTGTTTTTT
CDR3: CSARAGLGVPGELFF

J: TRBJ2-3
D: -
V: TRBV10-3
size: few
DNA: TGTGCCATCAGTGATATAGCTGGAGATACGCAGTATTTT
CDR3: CAISDIAGDTQYF

J: TRBJ1-5
D: -
V: TRBV6-5
size: many
DNA: TGTGCCAGCAGTCGGGACCCCAATCAGCCCCAGCATTTT
CDR3: CASSRDPNQPQHF

J: TRBJ1-5
D: -
V: TRBV10-2
size: once
DNA: TGCACCAGCAGTGAGAGGGGGGTTAGCAATCAGCCCCAGCATTTT
CDR3: CTSSERGVSNQPQHF

J: TRBJ1-4
D: -
V: TRBV12-3/TRBV12-4
size: -
DNA: TGTGCCAGCAGCTCTGGAGGTGATGAAAAACTGTTTTTT
CDR3: CASSSGGDEKLFF

J: TRBJ2-3
D: TRBD2
V: TRBV2
size: -
DNA: TGTGCCAGCAGACTACTAGCGGGGGGGGAAGATACGCAGTATTTT
CDR3: CASRLLAGGEDTQYF

J: TRBJ2-1
D: -
V: TRBV20-1
size: few
DNA: TGCAGCGCACCGGGAGCCCTAGGGAATGAGCAGTTCTTC
CDR3: CSAPGALGNEQFF

J: TRBJ1-1
D: TRBD1
V: TRBV4-1
size: -
DNA: TGCGCCAGCAGCCAAGTGGGGGGCAGGGGGACTGAAGCTTTCTTT
CDR3: CASSQVGGRGTEAFF

J: TRBJ2-5
D: -
V: TRBV7-9
size: -
DNA: TGTGCCAGCAGCTTTCTCGAAGAGACCCAGTACTTC
CDR3: CASSFLEETQYF

J: TRBJ2-5
D: -
V: TRBV5-6
size: -
DNA: TGTGCCAGCAGCGGAGTTATAGGGGGAGGTGCAGAGACCCAGTACTTC
CDR3: CASSGVIGGGAETQYF

J: TRBJ2-7
D: TRBD2
V: TRBV20-1
size: many
DNA: TGCAGTGCAACCGGGACTAGCGGGTACGAGCAGTACTTC
CDR3: CSATGTSGYEQYF

J: TRBJ1-2
D: -
V: TRBV30
size: few
DNA: TGTGCCTGGAGTGCAGGGCGGGACTATGGCTACACCTTC
CDR3: CAWSAGRDYGYTF

J: TRBJ1-4
D: TRBD1
V: TRBV20-1
size: few
DNA: TGCAGTGCTAGAGAACCGGGACAGGCCGATGAAAAACTGTTTTTT
CDR3: CSAREPGQADEKLFF

J: TRBJ2-5
D: TRBD2
V: TRBV5-4
size: -
DNA: TGTGCCAGCAGCTTCGGGACTATAAGGCAAGAGACCCAGTACTTC
CDR3: CASSFGTIRQETQYF